Here is one T cell receptor (beta chain) with its context. Antigen: not known. The authors prepared UMI-labeled TRB cDNA libraries by 5' RACE. From its re-call of the 5' RACE reads, TCRdb lists each CDR3 protein once, without DNA. The sample table sets out fewer than 55,000 distinct CDR3 sequences. CDR1 MDHEN and CDR2 SYDVKM come from the germline V gene. The CDR3 spans 15 residues. This record comes from a study of CXCR3-negative and CXCR3-positive naive CD8 T cells. Study outcomes and limitations: More hydrophobic TRB CDR3s occurred in CXCR3-positive than in CXCR3-negative naive cells. After cryopreservation, expression of CXCR3 was partially reduced, and most assays were run with fresh PBMCs. Across naive subsets, surface CD5 expression was comparable, and TCR strength was inferred from properties of the TRB CDR3.

The chain is built from TRBV28 and TRBJ2-5; absent DNA, TCRdb's TRBD1 call cannot be checked. The sequencing input was naive CXCR3- CD8+ T cells from blood. Subset meaning: CD45RO-CCR7+CD27+CD95- naive CD8+ T cells lacking CXCR3 (TNR3-). The clonotype originates from a human donor in good health. Some clones in this sample may be carry-over from other donors' samples. This chain's CDR3 is CASSFSFRGSETQYF.